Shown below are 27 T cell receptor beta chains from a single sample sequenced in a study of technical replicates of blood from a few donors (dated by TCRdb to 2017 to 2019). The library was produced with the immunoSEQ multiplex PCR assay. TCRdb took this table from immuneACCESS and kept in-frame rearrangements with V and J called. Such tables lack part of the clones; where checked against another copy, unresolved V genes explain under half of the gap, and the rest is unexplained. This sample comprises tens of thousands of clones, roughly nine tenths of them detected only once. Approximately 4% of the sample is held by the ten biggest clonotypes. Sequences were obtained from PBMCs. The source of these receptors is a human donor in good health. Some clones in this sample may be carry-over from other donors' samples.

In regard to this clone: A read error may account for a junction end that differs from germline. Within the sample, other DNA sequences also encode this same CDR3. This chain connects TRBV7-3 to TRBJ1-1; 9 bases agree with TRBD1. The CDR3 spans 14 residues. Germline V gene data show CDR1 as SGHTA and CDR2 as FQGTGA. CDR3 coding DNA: TGTGCCAGCAGCTCCCAACAGGGGGCTGATGAAGCTTTTTTT. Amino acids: CASSSQQGADEAFF. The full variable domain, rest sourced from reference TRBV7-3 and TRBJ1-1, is GAGVSQTPSNKVTEKGKYVELRCDPISGHTALYWYRQSLGQGPEFLIYFQGTGAADDSGLPNDRFFAVRPEGSVSTLKIQRTERGDSAVYLCASSSQQGADEAFFGQGTRLTVV.

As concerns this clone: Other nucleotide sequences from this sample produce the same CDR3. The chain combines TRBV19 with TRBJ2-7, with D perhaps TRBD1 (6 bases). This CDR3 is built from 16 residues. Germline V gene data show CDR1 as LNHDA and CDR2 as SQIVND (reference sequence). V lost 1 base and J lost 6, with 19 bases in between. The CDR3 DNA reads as TGTGCCAGTAGTATAGGAGTACGGCCAGGGGTAAGCGAGCAGTACTTC. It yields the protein CASSIGVRPGVSEQYF.

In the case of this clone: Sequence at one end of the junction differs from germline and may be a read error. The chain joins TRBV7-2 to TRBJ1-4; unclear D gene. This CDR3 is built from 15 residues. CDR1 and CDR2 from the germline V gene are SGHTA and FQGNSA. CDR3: CASSLAGSINEKLFF. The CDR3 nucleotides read TGTGCCAGCAGCTTAGCGGGCAGCATTAATGAGAAACTGTTTTTT. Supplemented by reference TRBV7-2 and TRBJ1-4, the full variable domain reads GAGVSQSPSNKVTEKGKDVELRCDPISGHTALYWYRQSLGQGLEFLIYFQGNSAPDKSGLPSDRFSAERTGGSVSTLTIQRTQQEDSAVYLCASSLAGSINEKLFFGSGTQLSVL.

The CDR3 loop is CASSLGAGELFF. The DNA for the CDR3 is TGTGCCAGCAGCTTAGGGGCTGGGGAGCTGTTTTTT. The V and J genes are TRBV7-2 and TRBJ2-2, with D unresolved. The V and J ends lost 1 base and 8 bases respectively, with 5 bases between them. The CDR3 has 12 residues. Germline V gives CDR1 SGHTA, CDR2 FQGNSA.

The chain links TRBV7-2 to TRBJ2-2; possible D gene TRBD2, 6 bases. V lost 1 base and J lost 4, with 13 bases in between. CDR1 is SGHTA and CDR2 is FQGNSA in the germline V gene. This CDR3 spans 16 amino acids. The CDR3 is CASSLDTGARTGELFF. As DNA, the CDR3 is TGTGCCAGCAGCTTAGACACGGGAGCGCGCACCGGGGAGCTGTTTTTT.

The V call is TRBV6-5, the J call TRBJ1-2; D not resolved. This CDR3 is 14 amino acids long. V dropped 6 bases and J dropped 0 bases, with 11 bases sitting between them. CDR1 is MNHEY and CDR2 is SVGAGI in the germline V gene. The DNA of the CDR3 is TGTGCCAGCAGAAAAGACGGGACTAACTATGGCTACACCTTC. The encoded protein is CASRKDGTNYGYTF.

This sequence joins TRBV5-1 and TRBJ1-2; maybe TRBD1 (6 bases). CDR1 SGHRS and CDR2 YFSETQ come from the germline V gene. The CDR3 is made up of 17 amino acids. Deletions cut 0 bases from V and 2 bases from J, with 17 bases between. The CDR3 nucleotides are TGCGCCAGCAGCTTGGCCGATAGACAGGACCTAAACTATGGCTACACCTTC. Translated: CASSLADRQDLNYGYTF.

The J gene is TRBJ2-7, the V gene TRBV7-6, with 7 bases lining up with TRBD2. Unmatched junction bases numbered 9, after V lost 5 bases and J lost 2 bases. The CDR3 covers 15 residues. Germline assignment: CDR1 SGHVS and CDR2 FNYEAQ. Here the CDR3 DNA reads TGTGCCAGCAGCCCCAGCGCGGGAGTGACCTACGAGCAGTACTTC. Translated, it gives CASSPSAGVTYEQYF.

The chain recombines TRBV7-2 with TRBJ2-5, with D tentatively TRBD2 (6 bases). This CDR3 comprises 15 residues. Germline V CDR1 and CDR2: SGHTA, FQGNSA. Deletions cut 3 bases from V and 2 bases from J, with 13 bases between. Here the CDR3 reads CASSLGGSGQETQYF. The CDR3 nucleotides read TGTGCCAGCAGCTTGGGGGGTAGCGGACAAGAGACCCAGTACTTC.

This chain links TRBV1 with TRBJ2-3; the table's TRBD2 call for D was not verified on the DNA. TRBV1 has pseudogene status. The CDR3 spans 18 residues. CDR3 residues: CTSRPGSRREPSTDTQYF. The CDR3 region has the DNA TGCACCAGCAGACCGGGGTCCCGGCGGGAGCCTAGCACAGATACGCAGTATTTT.

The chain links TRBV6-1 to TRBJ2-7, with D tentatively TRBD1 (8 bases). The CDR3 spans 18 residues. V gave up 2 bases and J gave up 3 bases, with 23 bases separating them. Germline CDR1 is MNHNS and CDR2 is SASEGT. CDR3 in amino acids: CASSEKGQGKGGFYEQYF. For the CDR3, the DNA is TGTGCCAGCAGTGAAAAAGGACAGGGAAAGGGGGGGTTCTACGAGCAGTACTTC.

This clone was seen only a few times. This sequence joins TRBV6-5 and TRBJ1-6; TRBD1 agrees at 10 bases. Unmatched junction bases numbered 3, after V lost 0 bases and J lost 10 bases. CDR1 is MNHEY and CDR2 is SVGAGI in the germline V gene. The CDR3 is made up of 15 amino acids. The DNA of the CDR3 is TGTGCCAGCAGTTACTCCGGGGACAGGGGATCACCCCTCCACTTT. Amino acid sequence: CASSYSGDRGSPLHF.

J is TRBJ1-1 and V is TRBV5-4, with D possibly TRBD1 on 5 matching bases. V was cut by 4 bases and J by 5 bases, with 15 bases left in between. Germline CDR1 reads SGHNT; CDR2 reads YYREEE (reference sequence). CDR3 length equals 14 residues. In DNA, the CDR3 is TGTGCCAGCAGCCCGGGGGTGGGGGAGACTGAAGCTTTCTTT. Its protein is CASSPGVGETEAFF.

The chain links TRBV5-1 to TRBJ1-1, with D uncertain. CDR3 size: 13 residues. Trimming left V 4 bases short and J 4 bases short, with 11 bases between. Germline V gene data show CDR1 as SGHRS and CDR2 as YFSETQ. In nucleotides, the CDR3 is TGCGCCAGCAGCACCGCGGAGGCCACTGAAGCTTTCTTT. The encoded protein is CASSTAEATEAFF.

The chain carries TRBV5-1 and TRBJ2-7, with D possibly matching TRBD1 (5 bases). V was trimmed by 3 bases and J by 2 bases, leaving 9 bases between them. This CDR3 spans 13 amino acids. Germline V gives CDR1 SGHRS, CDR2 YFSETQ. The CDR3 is CASSWGSAYEQYF. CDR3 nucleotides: TGCGCCAGCAGCTGGGGCAGTGCCTACGAGCAGTACTTC.

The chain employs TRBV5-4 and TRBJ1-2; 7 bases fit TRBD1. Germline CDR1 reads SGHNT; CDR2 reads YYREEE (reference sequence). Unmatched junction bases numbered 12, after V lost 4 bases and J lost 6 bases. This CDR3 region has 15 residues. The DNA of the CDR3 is TGTGCCAGCAGCGCTGGGGAAGACAGGGCGCATGGCTACACCTTC. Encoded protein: CASSAGEDRAHGYTF.

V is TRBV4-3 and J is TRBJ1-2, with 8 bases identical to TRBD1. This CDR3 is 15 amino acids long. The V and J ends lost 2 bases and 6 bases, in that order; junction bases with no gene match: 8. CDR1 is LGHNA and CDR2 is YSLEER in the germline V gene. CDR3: CASSQQTTGDHGYTF. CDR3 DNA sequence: TGCGCCAGCAGCCAACAAACGACAGGGGACCATGGCTACACCTTC.

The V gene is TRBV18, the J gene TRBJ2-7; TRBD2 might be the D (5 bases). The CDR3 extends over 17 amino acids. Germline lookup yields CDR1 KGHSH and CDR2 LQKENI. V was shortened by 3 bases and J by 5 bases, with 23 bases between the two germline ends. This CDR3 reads CASSPTRVQFNPHEQYF. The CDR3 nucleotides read TGTGCCAGCTCACCGACGAGGGTCCAGTTCAACCCCCACGAGCAGTACTTC.

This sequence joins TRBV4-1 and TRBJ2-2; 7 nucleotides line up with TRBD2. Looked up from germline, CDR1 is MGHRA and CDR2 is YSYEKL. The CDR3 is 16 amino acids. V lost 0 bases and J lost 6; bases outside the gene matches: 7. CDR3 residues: CASSQDPAGVSGELFF. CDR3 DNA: TGCGCCAGCAGCCAAGATCCCGCGGGAGTGTCCGGGGAGCTGTTTTTT.

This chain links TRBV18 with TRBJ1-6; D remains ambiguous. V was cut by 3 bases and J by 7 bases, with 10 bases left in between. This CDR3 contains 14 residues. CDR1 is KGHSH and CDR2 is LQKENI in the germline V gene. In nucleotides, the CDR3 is TGTGCCAGCTCACCGAGGAGCCAAAATTCACCCCTCCACTTT. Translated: CASSPRSQNSPLHF.

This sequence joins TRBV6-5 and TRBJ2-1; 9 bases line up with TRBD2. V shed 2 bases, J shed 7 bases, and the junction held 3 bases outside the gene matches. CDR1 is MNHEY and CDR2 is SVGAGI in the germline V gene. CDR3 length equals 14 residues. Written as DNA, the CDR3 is TGTGCCAGCAGTTACGGGCTAGCGGGGAATGAGCAGTTCTTC. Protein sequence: CASSYGLAGNEQFF.

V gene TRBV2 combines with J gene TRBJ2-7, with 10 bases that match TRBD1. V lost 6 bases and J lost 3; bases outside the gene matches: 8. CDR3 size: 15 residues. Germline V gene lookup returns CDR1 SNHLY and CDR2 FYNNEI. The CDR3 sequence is CASRADRGSLYEQYF. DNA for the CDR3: TGTGCCAGCAGGGCGGACAGGGGGTCTCTCTACGAGCAGTACTTC.

CDR3 in amino acids: CASSAHTYQPQHF. CDR3 coding DNA: TGTGCCAGCAGTGCACACACATATCAGCCCCAGCATTTT. The chain employs TRBV2 and TRBJ1-5; no clear D gene. Germline CDR1 reads SNHLY; CDR2 reads FYNNEI. V was pared by 4 bases and J by 5 bases, with 9 bases between. CDR3 length: 13 amino acids.

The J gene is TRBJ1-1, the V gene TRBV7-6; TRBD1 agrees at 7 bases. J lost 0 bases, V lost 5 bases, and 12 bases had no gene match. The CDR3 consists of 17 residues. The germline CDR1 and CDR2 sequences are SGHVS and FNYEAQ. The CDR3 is CASSRGAGGIMNTEAFF. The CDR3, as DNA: TGTGCCAGCAGCCGGGGCGCAGGGGGGATAATGAACACTGAAGCTTTCTTT.

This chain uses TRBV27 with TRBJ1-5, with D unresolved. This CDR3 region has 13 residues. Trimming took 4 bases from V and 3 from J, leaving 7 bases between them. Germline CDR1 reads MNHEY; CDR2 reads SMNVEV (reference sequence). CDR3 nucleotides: TGTGCCAGCAGTTCAGACTACAATCAGCCCCAGCATTTT. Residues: CASSSDYNQPQHF.

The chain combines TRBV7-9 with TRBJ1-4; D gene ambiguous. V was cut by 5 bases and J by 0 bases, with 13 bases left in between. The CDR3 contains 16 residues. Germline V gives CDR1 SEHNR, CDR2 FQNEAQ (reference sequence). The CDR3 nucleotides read TGTGCCAGCAGCCTACTTTCGGGAACAACTAATGAAAAACTGTTTTTT. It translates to CASSLLSGTTNEKLFF.

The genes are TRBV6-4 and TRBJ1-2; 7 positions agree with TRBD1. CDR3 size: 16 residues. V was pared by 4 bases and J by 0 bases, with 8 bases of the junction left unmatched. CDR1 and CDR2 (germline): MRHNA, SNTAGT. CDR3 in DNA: TGTGCCAGCAGTGCCTACTGGGACAGAGCTAACTATGGCTACACCTTC. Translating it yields CASSAYWDRANYGYTF.